The 9 T cell receptor beta chains below were found in one sample sequenced in a study of blood T cells in healthy people across ages. Together with a sample-barcoded 5' primer, a J-beta primer mix was included in a second PCR lasting about 7 to 11 cycles. TCRdb passed the 5' RACE reads through MiXCR, listing each CDR3 protein once. This table has roughly 830,000 distinct CDR3 sequences, roughly 60% appearing once. Sequenced material: blood. These receptors all stem from a man aged 25-40 years in good health.

This clonotype was counted only a few times. The chain couples TRBV28 to TRBJ2-4, with unresolved D. The germline CDR1 and CDR2 sequences are MDHEN and SYDVKM. This CDR3 region has 15 residues. V lost 7 bases to trimming and J lost 1 base, with 14 bases between them. The CDR3 loop is CASNPLESAKNIQYF. CDR3 nucleotide sequence: TGTGCCAGCAACCCCCTCGAGTCTGCCAAAAACATTCAGTACTTC.

In nucleotides, the CDR3 is TGTGCCACCAGCAGAGATCTAGCCCCTAGCGGGGGAGGAGATACGCAGTATTTT. It codes for CATSRDLAPSGGGDTQYF. This chain connects TRBV15 to TRBJ2-3; 10 bases are shared with TRBD2. The CDR3 extends over 18 amino acids. Germline CDR1 is LNHNV and CDR2 is YYDKDF (reference sequence). The V and J ends lost 0 bases and 5 bases, in that order; junction bases with no gene match: 11.

This clonotype was counted a few times. V is TRBV10-2 and J is TRBJ2-1; D is ambiguous. This CDR3 contains 11 residues. Germline CDR1 reads WSHSY; CDR2 reads SAAADI. V lost 6 bases and J 9 bases, leaving 9 bases between the germline ends. The CDR3 bases are TGCGCCAGCAGGGCAGGCGGTGAGCAGTTCTTC. Protein: CASRAGGEQFF.

The chain recombines TRBV5-5 with TRBJ2-4; no clear D gene. The V gene's germline CDR1 is SGHKS and CDR2 YYEKEE (reference sequence). The CDR3 is 16 residues long. The V and J ends lost 4 bases and 1 base respectively, with 15 bases between them. The CDR3 DNA reads TGTGCCAGCAGCCCAGACGCAATAGGGGCCAAAAACATTCAGTACTTC. Amino acids: CASSPDAIGAKNIQYF.

The J gene is TRBJ1-5, the V gene TRBV20-1; D is uncertain. The CDR3 is 13 residues long. Germline assignment: CDR1 DFQATT and CDR2 SNEGSKA (reference sequence). With 3 bases removed from V and 7 bases from J, the gap between germline ends came to 13 bases. DNA of the CDR3: TGCAGTGCTAGTAAAGGGTCACGACAGCCCCAGCATTTT. Translating gives CSASKGSRQPQHF.

Comments on this clonotype: A single base separates this from a much larger clone, so it may be a read error. The chain recombines TRBV4-3 with TRBJ1-2, with D possibly TRBD1 on 5 matching bases. CDR3 length equals 13 residues. Per the germline V gene, CDR1 is LGHNA and CDR2 is YSLEER. Trimming shortened V by 0 bases and J by 3 bases, and 5 bases separated the two germline ends. Here the CDR3 DNA reads TGCGCCAGCAGCCAAGAGGGGGACTATGGCTACACCTTC. Translating gives CASSQEGDYGYTF.

The chain couples TRBV13 to TRBJ2-7; no definite D call. V lost 3 bases, J lost 0 bases, and 12 bases lay in between. The CDR3 has 15 amino acids. CDR1 and CDR2 from the germline V gene are PRHDT and FYEKMQ (reference sequence). DNA of the CDR3: TGTGCCAGCAGCTTCAATTCTCGTCGCTCCTACGAGCAGTACTTC. It is translated as CASSFNSRRSYEQYF.

This clonotype was detected many times. V and J are TRBV4-3 and TRBJ2-7, with unresolved D. The V end was cut by 0 bases, the J end by 5 bases, with 17 bases between. The CDR3 has 16 amino acids. Germline V gene sequence: CDR1 LGHNA, CDR2 YSLEER. CDR3 amino acids: CASSQEVVTEGNEQYF. CDR3 DNA sequence: TGCGCCAGCAGCCAAGAAGTAGTCACGGAAGGGAACGAGCAGTACTTC.

This clonotype has ten or more counts. This rearrangement joins TRBV29-1 to TRBJ2-1; TRBD2 agrees at 7 bases. The CDR3 totals 14 residues. The germline gives CDR1 SQVTM, CDR2 ANQGSEA. The junction had 12 bases not matched to a gene; V was cut back by 5 bases and J by 8 bases. The CDR3 nucleotides read TGCAGCGTTCGGCTATCAGCGGGGATACATGAGCAGTTCTTC. Its translation is CSVRLSAGIHEQFF.